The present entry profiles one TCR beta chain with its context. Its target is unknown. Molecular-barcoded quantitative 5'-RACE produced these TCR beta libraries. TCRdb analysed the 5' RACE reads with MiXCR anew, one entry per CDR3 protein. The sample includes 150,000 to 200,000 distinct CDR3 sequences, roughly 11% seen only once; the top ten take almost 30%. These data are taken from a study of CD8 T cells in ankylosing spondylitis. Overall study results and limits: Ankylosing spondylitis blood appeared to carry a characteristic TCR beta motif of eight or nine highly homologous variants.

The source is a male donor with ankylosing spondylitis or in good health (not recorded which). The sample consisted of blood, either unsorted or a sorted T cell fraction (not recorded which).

In DNA, the CDR3 is TGTGCCAGCAGTTTACGAGGACAGGGAACGGGAGATACGCAGTATTTT. Translating gives CASSLRGQGTGDTQYF. This chain links TRBV12-3 or TRBV12-4 with TRBJ2-3, with 8 bases lining up with TRBD1. This CDR3 contains 16 residues. V lost 2 bases and J lost 5; bases outside the gene matches: 9.